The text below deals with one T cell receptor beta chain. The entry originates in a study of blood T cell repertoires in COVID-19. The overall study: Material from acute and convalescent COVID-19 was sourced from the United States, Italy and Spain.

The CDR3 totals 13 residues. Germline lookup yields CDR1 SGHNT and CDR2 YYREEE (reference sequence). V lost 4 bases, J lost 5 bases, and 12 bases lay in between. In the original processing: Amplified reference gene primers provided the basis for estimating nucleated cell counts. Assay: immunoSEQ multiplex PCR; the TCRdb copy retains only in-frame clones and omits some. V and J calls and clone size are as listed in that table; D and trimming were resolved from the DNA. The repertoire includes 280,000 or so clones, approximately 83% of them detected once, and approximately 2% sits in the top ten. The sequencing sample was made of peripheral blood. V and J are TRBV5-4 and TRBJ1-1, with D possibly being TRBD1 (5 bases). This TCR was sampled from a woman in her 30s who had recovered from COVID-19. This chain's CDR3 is CASSTGRGTEAFF. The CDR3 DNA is TGTGCCAGCAGCACCGGAAGGGGAACTGAAGCTTTCTTT.